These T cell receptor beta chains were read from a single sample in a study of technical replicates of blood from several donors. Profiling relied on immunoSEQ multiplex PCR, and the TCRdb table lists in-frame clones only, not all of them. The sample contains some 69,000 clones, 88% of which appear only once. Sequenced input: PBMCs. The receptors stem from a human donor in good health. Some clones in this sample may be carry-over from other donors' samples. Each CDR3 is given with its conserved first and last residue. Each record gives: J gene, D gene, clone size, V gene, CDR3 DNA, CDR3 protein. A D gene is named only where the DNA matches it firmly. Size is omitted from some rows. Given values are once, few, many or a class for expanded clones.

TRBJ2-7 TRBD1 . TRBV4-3 TGCGCCAGCAGCCGAGAGACAGGGCCCACCTACGAGCAGTACTTC CASSRETGPTYEQYF
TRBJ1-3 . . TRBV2 TGTGCCAGCAAGCTCGGGGTTTCGGACACCATATATTTT CASKLGVSDTIYF
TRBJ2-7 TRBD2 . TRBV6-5 TGTGCCAGAAGCCCTCTTGCAGCGGGGGACTACGAGCAGTACTTC CARSPLAAGDYEQYF
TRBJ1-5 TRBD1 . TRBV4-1 TGCGCCAGCAGCCAAAACGGACAGGGAGGCCAGCCCCAGCATTTT CASSQNGQGGQPQHF
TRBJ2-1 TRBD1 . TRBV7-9 TGTGCCAGCAGCTTAGCCCCGGGACAGGGGGTCATGGATGAGCAGTTCTTC CASSLAPGQGVMDEQFF
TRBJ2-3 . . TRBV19 TGTGCCAGTAGTGCCCAGATCACAGATACGCAGTATTTT CASSAQITDTQYF
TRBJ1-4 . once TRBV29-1 TGCAGCGTAAAGGGGGATGAAAAACTGTTTTTT CSVKGDEKLFF
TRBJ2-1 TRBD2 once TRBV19 TGTGCCTCCTCTGGAAACAGGCCGGGACTAGCGGCCTACAATGAGCAGTTCTTC CASSGNRPGLAAYNEQFF
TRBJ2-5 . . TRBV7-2 TGTGCCAGCAGCCCGGACAGACCCGAGACCCAGTACTTC CASSPDRPETQYF
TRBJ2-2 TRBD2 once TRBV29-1 TGCAGCGCCGTGACTAGCGTACCGAACACCGGGGAGCTGTTTTTT CSAVTSVPNTGELFF
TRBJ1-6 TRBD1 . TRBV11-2 TGTGCCAGCAGCTTAGAGCCGGGACAGAGCTCCTATAATTCACCCCTCCACTTT CASSLEPGQSSYNSPLHF
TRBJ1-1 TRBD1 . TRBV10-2 TGCGCCAGCAGTGAGCAGCCCGGGACAGAGAACACTGAAGCTTTCTTT CASSEQPGTENTEAFF
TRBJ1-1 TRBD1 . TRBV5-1 TGCGCCAGCAGCTTGGGGACAGGGGGCCTGAACACTGAAGCTTTCTTT CASSLGTGGLNTEAFF
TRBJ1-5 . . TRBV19 TGTGCCAGTAGTCTCCGGGGTCAGCCCCAGCATTTT CASSLRGQPQHF
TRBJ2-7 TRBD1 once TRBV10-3 TGTGCCATCAGTAAGGACAGGGGTGGGGTTTCGTCCTACGAGCAGTACTTC CAISKDRGGVSSYEQYF
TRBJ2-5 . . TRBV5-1 TGCGCCAGCAGCCCAGGGGTCGGACAAGAGACCCAGTACTTC CASSPGVGQETQYF
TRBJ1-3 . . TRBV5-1 TGCGCCAGCAGCGCGGGATCTTCTGGAAACACCATATATTTT CASSAGSSGNTIYF
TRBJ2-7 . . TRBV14 TGTGCCAGCAGTCCAGACAACGACCTCTACGAGCAGTACTTC CASSPDNDLYEQYF
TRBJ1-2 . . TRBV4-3 TGCGCCAGCAGCCAAGAGCTACCTCCGACTGAGCGCCAGGGCTACACCTTC CASSQELPPTERQGYTF
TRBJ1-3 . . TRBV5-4 TGTGCCAGCAGCTCTTTGTCCAGGGGTGGAAACACCATATATTTT CASSSLSRGGNTIYF
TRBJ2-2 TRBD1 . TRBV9 TGTGCCAGCAGCGCAAGGACAGGTGGGGCCGGGGAGCTGTTTTTT CASSARTGGAGELFF
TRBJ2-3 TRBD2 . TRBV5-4 TGTGCCAGCAGCACACTAGCGGGGGGCCTAACAGATACGCAGTATTTT CASSTLAGGLTDTQYF
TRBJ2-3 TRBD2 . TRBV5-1 TGCGCCAGCAGCCTCCCCGCCCGACCTAGCGGGACGTCAACAGATACGCAGTATTTT CASSLPARPSGTSTDTQYF
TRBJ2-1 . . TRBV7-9 TGTGCCAGCAGCTTTGTGCGAAGTGAGCAGTTCTTC CASSFVRSEQFF
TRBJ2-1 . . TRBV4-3 TGCGCCAGCAGCCAAGGAGTCGAGCAGTTCTTC CASSQGVEQFF
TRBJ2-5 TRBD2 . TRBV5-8 TGTGCCAGTAAGGAACTAGCGGGAAAAGAGACCCAGTACTTC CASKELAGKETQYF
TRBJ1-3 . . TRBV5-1 TGCGCCAGCACGGAGGGCGTTTCTGGAAACACCATATATTTT CASTEGVSGNTIYF
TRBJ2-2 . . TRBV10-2 TGCGCCAGCAGTGAGTCATCGATAGGGGCCGGGGAGCTGTTTTTT CASSESSIGAGELFF
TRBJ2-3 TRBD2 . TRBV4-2 TGTGCCAGCAGCCAAGATGCTGGCGGCGGGGGGTCGGAGTATTTT CASSQDAGGGGSEYF
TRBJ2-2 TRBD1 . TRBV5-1 TGCGCCAGCAGCCGACTGGACAGGGTGGACGGGGAGCTGTTTTTT CASSRLDRVDGELFF
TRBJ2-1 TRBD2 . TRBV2 TGTGCCAGCAGTGAACTCGGAGCGGGAGAAGGTGAGCAGTTCTTC CASSELGAGEGEQFF
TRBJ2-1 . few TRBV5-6 TGTGCCAGCACCATGGGGGGGGCGCAGTACAATGAGCAGTTCTTC CASTMGGAQYNEQFF
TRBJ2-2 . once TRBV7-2 TGTGCCAGCAGCTTGGGCAGGGGGAACACCGGGGAGCTGTTTTTT CASSLGRGNTGELFF
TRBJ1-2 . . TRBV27 TGTGCCAGCAGCCTAGGGTGGGGGCTAACTAACTATGGCTACACCTTC CASSLGWGLTNYGYTF
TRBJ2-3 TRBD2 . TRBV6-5 TGTGCCACCTGGAATCGGGGAGGGACAGATACGCAGTATTTT CATWNRGGTDTQYF
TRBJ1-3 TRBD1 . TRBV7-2 TGTGCCAGCAGCTTAACGGGACAGGGGCCTCCCTCTGGAAACACCATATATTTT CASSLTGQGPPSGNTIYF